This T cell receptor beta chain was sequenced in a study of blood T cell repertoires in COVID-19. Study-wide context: Acute and convalescent COVID-19 specimens originated in the United States, Italy and Spain. T cells, B-cell-depleted T cells, or PBMCs provided the cDNA or gDNA that served as material.

As processed by the authors: The authors estimated nucleated cell counts from reference gene primer amplification. Only in-frame clones appear in the TCRdb table, and some are missing; sequencing was by immunoSEQ multiplex PCR. That table furnishes V, J and clone size, whereas the DNA furnished D and trimming. The sample yields some 89,000 clones, more than 65% seen once. This CDR3 comprises 14 residues. The V gene's germline CDR1 is SEHNR and CDR2 FQNEAQ (reference sequence). V lost 5 bases to trimming and J lost 6 bases; unmatched junction nucleotides: 10. The receptor's source is a man in his sixties or seventies with acute or convalescent COVID-19. The sample consisted of peripheral blood. This chain joins TRBV7-9 and TRBJ2-7; TRBD1 matches at 7 bases. The CDR3 DNA follows: TGTGCCAGCAGCCCCAGGGACAGCTGGAGCGAGCAGTACGTC. This sequence encodes CASSPRDSWSEQYV.